Listed here are 8 T cell receptor beta chains from one sample, sequenced in a study of blood T cell repertoires in COVID-19. Assay: immunoSEQ multiplex PCR; the TCRdb copy retains only in-frame clones and omits some. The table lists some 140,000 clones, nearly 80% of them singletons. The material sequenced was peripheral blood. These receptors all come from a man older than 75 with acute or convalescent COVID-19.

V gene TRBV5-1 combines with J gene TRBJ1-2, with TRBD1 identical over 7 bases. Trimming removed 4 bases from V and 0 bases from J; junction bases left unmatched: 6. This CDR3 region has 15 residues. The germline CDR1 and CDR2 sequences are SGHRS and YFSETQ. CDR3 sequence: CASSKDRRSNYGYTF. CDR3 coding DNA: TGCGCCAGCAGCAAGGACAGGAGATCTAACTATGGCTACACCTTC.

This clone has more than one count but fewer than ten. This chain links TRBV5-6 with TRBJ2-7; D is unclear. The CDR3 totals 11 residues. V lost 4 bases and J 2 bases, leaving 4 bases between the germline ends. The germline V gene has CDR1 SGHDT and CDR2 YYEEEE. The CDR3 nucleotides read TGTGCCAGCAGCGTTACCTACGAGCAGTACTTC. Its protein product is CASSVTYEQYF.

This clone was seen repeatedly, ten times or more. The V call is TRBV11-2, the J call TRBJ1-6; D is unresolved. The CDR3 runs 16 residues. The V gene's germline CDR1 is SGHAT and CDR2 FQNNGV. Trimming removed 5 bases from V and 5 bases from J, with 16 bases in between. The CDR3 nucleotides are TGTGCCAGCAGCCCTCGGTCGAGGGTGGATAATTCACCCCTCCACTTT. As protein: CASSPRSRVDNSPLHF.

V usage is TRBV18 and J usage is TRBJ2-1; 9 bases align to TRBD1. The CDR3 consists of 15 residues. Germline values: CDR1 KGHSH, CDR2 LQKENI. The J segment lost 5 bases and the V segment lost 5 bases, leaving 7 bases of the junction unmatched. The CDR3 is CASSSSGQGHNEQFF. As DNA, the CDR3 is TGTGCCAGCTCATCCTCCGGACAGGGGCACAATGAGCAGTTCTTC.

The J gene is TRBJ2-1, the V gene TRBV6-2 or TRBV6-3; 9 nucleotides line up with TRBD2. V shed 2 bases and J 6 bases; nucleotides not matched to a gene: 11. Germline CDR1 MNHEY, CDR2 SVGEGT. This CDR3 comprises 17 residues. The CDR3 bases are TGTGCCAGCAGTTACGAAATGCTGGCGGGGGGGGGCAATGAGCAGTTCTTC. It codes for CASSYEMLAGGGNEQFF.

The chain recombines TRBV7-6 with TRBJ1-1; 10 nucleotides agree with TRBD1. Germline values: CDR1 SGHVS, CDR2 FNYEAQ. V gave up 6 bases and J gave up 5 bases; unmatched junction bases: 6. CDR3 length: 14 residues. CDR3 DNA: TGTGCCAGCAGTAAGGACAGGGGGAGTACTGAAGCTTTCTTT. Its translation: CASSKDRGSTEAFF.

As regards this clone: Other DNA sequences of this sample code for an identical CDR3. The chain joins TRBV5-1 to TRBJ2-1; 7 positions match TRBD1. Germline trimming cut 1 base from V and 5 bases from J; bases unmatched to any gene: 3. The CDR3 totals 14 residues. The V gene's germline CDR1 is SGHRS and CDR2 YFSETQ. The CDR3 nucleotides read TGCGCCAGCAGCTTGTACAGGGGCAACAATGAGCAGTTCTTC. It encodes CASSLYRGNNEQFF. Looking up the rest from reference TRBV5-1 and TRBJ2-1 gives the full variable domain: KAGVTQTPRYLIKTRGQQVTLSCSPISGHRSVSWYQQTPGQGLQFLFEYFSETQRNKGNFPGRFSGRQFSNSRSEMNVSTLELGDSALYLCASSLYRGNNEQFFGPGTRLTVL.

This clone was found a few times. The chain combines TRBV7-8 with TRBJ2-3; tentatively, D is TRBD1 (6 bases). Per germline, CDR1 SGHVS and CDR2 FQNEAQ. CDR3 size: 14 residues. Trimming cost V 5 bases and J 6 bases, with 15 bases left between them. This CDR3 is CASSTRTVGDTQYF. CDR3 sequence (DNA): TGTGCCAGCAGCACCCGGACAGTTGGGGATACGCAGTATTTT.